The 3 T cell receptor beta chains in this list originate from one sample, sequenced in a study of control samples from healthy donors and cancer patients. TCRdb's table, derived via immunoSEQ multiplex PCR, lists solely in-frame clones and lacks some. The data show around 200,000 clones, with roughly 93% seen just once and over 1.3% held by the top ten. Sequencing used blood. These receptors were taken from a man between 18 and 35 years old in good health.

The V gene is TRBV30, the J gene TRBJ1-5; the D gene is possibly TRBD1 (5 bases). The CDR3 is made up of 13 amino acids. The V gene's germline CDR1 is GTSNPN and CDR2 SVGIG (reference sequence). Trimming cost V 3 bases and J 3 bases, with 9 bases left between them. CDR3 DNA sequence: TGTGCCTGGAGGGGGGGGTCCAATCAGCCCCAGCATTTT. This translates into CAWRGGSNQPQHF.

The V call is TRBV5-4, the J call TRBJ2-1, with D possibly matching TRBD1 (5 bases). Germline values: CDR1 SGHNT, CDR2 YYREEE (reference sequence). Trimming took off 3 bases at V and 8 bases at J, with 18 bases between the two ends. CDR3 length equals 15 residues. The CDR3 nucleotides are TGTGCCAGCAGCTCAGGGTATTCTGTTTGGGATGAGCAGTTCTTC. The encoded protein is CASSSGYSVWDEQFF.

J is TRBJ1-1 and V is TRBV6-1, with D perhaps TRBD1 (5 bases). The CDR3 totals 15 residues. Germline V gene lookup returns CDR1 MNHNS and CDR2 SASEGT. V was clipped by 2 bases and J by 4 bases, with 14 bases between them. The CDR3 loop is CASSELQGFGTEAFF. Written as DNA, the CDR3 is TGTGCCAGCAGTGAACTTCAGGGTTTTGGCACTGAAGCTTTCTTT.